The TCR beta chain described here comes from a study of post-analysis software for immune sequencing data. Whole-study results and caveats: TRBV5-6, TRBV5-1 and TRBV20-1 belonged to a set of a few TRBV segments that were more frequent in patients than controls. Strong co-clustering by F measure was seen for same-batch samples. Controls significantly exceeded multiple sclerosis patients in normalized Chao1 diversity.

The J segment lost 5 bases and the V segment lost 8 bases, leaving 7 bases of the junction unmatched. This CDR3 is 13 amino acids long. Germline assignment: CDR1 SEHNR and CDR2 FQNEAQ (reference sequence). This clonotype has a handful of counts. Its antigen is not known. Carried by the TCR beta cDNA libraries were unique molecular identifiers. Via MiXCR, TCRdb re-called the PCR reads, giving one row per CDR3 protein. In the table there are over 150,000 distinct CDR3 sequences, roughly 34% of which are singletons. The chain uses TRBV7-9 and TRBJ2-5; TRBD2 agrees at 8 bases. The sequence was obtained from a girl aged 10-17 years with multiple sclerosis. The material was blood, obtained after autologous hematopoietic stem cell transplantation. The CDR3 region has the DNA TGTGCCAGCTTGGAAGCGGGAGCGGAGACCCAGTACTTC. Protein: CASLEAGAETQYF.